This TCR beta chain was sequenced in a study of shared clonotypes between healthy human individuals (dated by TCRdb to 2018 to 2021). At the level of the whole study: A few men and two women, aged 18 to 49 years, made up the cohort. Per donor, leukapheresis produced somewhere between about 0.85 and 10 billion PBMCs. To increase sequencing depth and limit assay-specific biases, different laboratories used diverse techniques to prepare libraries and sequence TCR repertoires. For each donor, three plates each were used for CD4 naive and CD4 memory, two plates were used for CD8 naive, and one plate was used for CD8 memory. To estimate repertoire size and how much clonotype sharing occurs between individuals, the study deeply sequenced the blood TCR repertoires of roughly 5 healthy adults. On the study overall, not on this receptor specifically: Compared with non-shared clonotypes, clonotypes shared by all four sorted-subset donors had higher generation probabilities. Even with the large sequencing depth, rarefaction of the sorted-subset datasets indicated that sequencing was incomplete. Sharing across a few donors was observed for around 5% of naive CD4, around 3.5% of naive CD8, over 2% of memory CD4, and less than 0.45% of memory CD8 clonotypes. Estimated clonotype richness was generally larger for naive than for memory subsets. Based on pairwise subsampling, the degree of clonotype sharing among donors was expected to be affected by sequencing depth. Because the study included only a small number of donors, the genetic and exposure-history diversity represented was limited. Sampling was limited to blood, and TCR repertoires in tissue likely differ from TCR repertoires in blood.

Regarding this clone: Its cognate antigen has yet to be identified. Per-base quality was not reported, and no clone a single base away is much larger than it.

V is pared back by 0 bases and J by 2 bases, with 7 bases lying between the germline termini. The CDR3 runs 14 amino acids, cysteine and phenylalanine included. The sequence is cut down to CDR3 DNA, 42 bases in frame from base 1. Using the deep immunoSEQ assay, TCR CDR3 regions were amplified from genomic DNA by multiplex PCR. For each cell subset, the extracted genomic DNA was distributed evenly across all wells of several immunoSEQ 96-well plates, and each plate served as one replicate. For sorted subsets, roughly 190 ng of genomic DNA, equivalent to 25,000 to 35,000 T cell genomes, went into each replicate PCR. Purified libraries were measured with a Qubit 3.0 fluorometer, size-checked on a Bioanalyzer 2100, and measured again with the KAPA Library Quantification kit. Every immunoSEQ 96-well plate was sequenced on a dedicated single-read 150-cycle Illumina NextSeq 550 flow cell. In the paper's pipeline: Because the immunoSEQ output held only junctional sequences and lacked quality scores, the filtering could not match the filtering applied to full-length reads. Sequences were annotated with PyIR, a Python wrapper for IgBLAST v1.9, and V/J genes and CDR3 were assigned using IMGT germline references. Reads were removed for weak V/J assignments (E-value above 1e-6), missing CDR3, stop codons, out-of-frame junctions, or ambiguous translated residues. V3J clonotypes were defined by identical inferred V gene, J gene, and CDR3 amino acid sequence. To compute the percentage overlap between repertoires, the number of shared unique clonotypes was divided by the size of the smaller repertoire. Repertoire richness was assessed with RTK rarefaction, the Chao1 estimator, and Recon v2.1 estimates of unobserved clonotypes. Generation probabilities for all TCRbeta clonotypes obtained by the gDNA method from several donors were computed using OLGA. The clones in this table, taken by TCRdb from immuneACCESS, are in-frame only. Not every clone is retained; where verified, under half of the shortfall comes from an unresolved V gene, and the cause of the rest is unknown. The DNA was the basis for D and trimming; V, J and clone size are from that table. The sample data list 2 million to 2.5 million clones, and approximately 95% of these were observed just once. In total, the top ten clones hold roughly 0.36% of the sample.

Donors were healthy HIV-negative adults with no recently reported acute infections or vaccinations. Every donor was a Caucasian adult living in Nashville, Tennessee, USA. Magnetic negative selection was used to enrich CD4+ T cells, after which naive cells were positively selected on CD45RA and the negative fraction became the memory subset. Blood was obtained by leukapheresis, after which PBMCs were separated by Ficoll-Histopaque density gradient centrifugation and cryopreserved in liquid nitrogen vapor phase. Analytical flow cytometry was used to check the purity and quantity of each magnetically sorted T cell population. Genomic DNA was isolated from every sorted fraction and measured by UV absorbance on a Nanodrop 2000c.

The rearranged segments are TRBV23-1 and TRBJ1-1, with the D gene uncertain. TRBV23-1 is reported as an ORF; its role is uncertain. The origin of this receptor is a man aged 18 to 30 in good health. Some clones in this sample may be carry-over from other donors' samples. Material for sequencing was naive CD4+ T cells from PBMCs. The sample's cell subset or site label, decoded: CD45RA+ positively selected. The CDR3 has the sequence CASSQSYINTEAFF. The DNA sequence is TGCGCCAGCAGTCAATCGTACATCAACACTGAAGCTTTCTTT.